Each of the 17 T cell receptor beta chains below was sequenced from the same sample in a study of blood T cell repertoires in COVID-19. Libraries were prepared by immunoSEQ multiplex PCR; TCRdb keeps only in-frame clonotypes and omits some of them. The table has under 200,000 clones, approximately 87% seen once. The specimen sequenced was peripheral blood. These receptors all come from a woman in her 70s with COVID-19, enrolled during active disease.

V is TRBV29-1 and J is TRBJ2-7; 7 nucleotides line up with TRBD2. V lost 4 bases, J lost 1 base, and 13 bases stayed unmatched. CDR1 and CDR2 from the germline V gene are SQVTM and ANQGSEA. The CDR3 loop spans 16 amino acids. CDR3 loop: CSVGGRRRGSSYEQYF. CDR3 DNA: TGCAGCGTTGGGGGTCGGCGGCGGGGGTCTTCCTACGAGCAGTACTTC.

The V call is TRBV10-3, the J call TRBJ2-3; TRBD2 agrees at 7 bases. This CDR3 is 15 amino acids long. The trim removed 4 bases at V and 3 bases at J, leaving 7 bases unmatched. CDR1 is ENHRY and CDR2 is SYGVKD in the germline V gene. The CDR3 coding sequence is TGTGCCATCAGTGCTGCTGACGGGGGGACAGATACGCAGTATTTT. Its protein is CAISAADGGTDTQYF.

The gene calls are TRBV11-2 and TRBJ1-1; weak D call: TRBD1 (5 bases). CDR1 and CDR2 (germline): SGHAT, FQNNGV. This CDR3 is built from 14 residues. V dropped 6 bases and J dropped 1 base, with 12 bases sitting between them. In nucleotides, the CDR3 is TGTGCCAGCAGGCCAGGGTTTCGGAACACTGAAGCTTTCTTT. It translates to CASRPGFRNTEAFF.

The V and J genes are TRBV28 and TRBJ2-1; the match to TRBD2 covers 7 bases. The trim removed 2 bases at V and 4 bases at J, leaving 5 bases unmatched. From germline, CDR1 is MDHEN and CDR2 SYDVKM. The CDR3 loop spans 15 amino acids. The CDR3 protein is CASSLAFGGYNEQFF. The CDR3, as DNA: TGTGCCAGCAGTTTAGCTTTCGGGGGGTACAATGAGCAGTTCTTC.

The J gene is TRBJ1-2, the V gene TRBV30, with 8 bases identical to TRBD1. Looked up from germline, CDR1 is GTSNPN and CDR2 is SVGIG (reference sequence). This CDR3 has 14 amino acids. Trimming took 0 bases from V and 7 from J; bases not matched to a gene: 7. The CDR3 bases are TGTGCCTGGAGTGTAGGGACAGGCACTTTTGGCTACACCTTC. This encodes CAWSVGTGTFGYTF.

This clone was detected a few times. V usage is TRBV21-1 and J usage is TRBJ1-5; the tabulated D call, TRBD1, remains unverified against the DNA. TRBV21-1 corresponds to a pseudogene. CDR3 length equals 17 residues. In nucleotides, the CDR3 is TGTGCCAGCAGCTCGGGACAGAGGAATAATAGCAATCAGCCCCAGCATTTT. Translated, it gives CASSSGQRNNSNQPQHF.

J is TRBJ2-1 and V is TRBV11-2, with 11 positions matching TRBD2. Unmatched junction bases numbered 1, after V lost 1 base and J lost 2 bases. The CDR3 length is 16 residues. Germline V gene data show CDR1 as SGHAT and CDR2 as FQNNGV. CDR3 protein: CASSLGLAGPYNEQFF. CDR3 nucleotide sequence: TGTGCCAGCAGCTTAGGACTAGCGGGACCCTACAATGAGCAGTTCTTC.

Remarks on this clone: Other DNA sequences in this sample translate to the same CDR3. The CDR3 protein is CSVDTDEAFF. The CDR3 coding sequence is TGCAGCGTTGATACAGACGAAGCTTTCTTT. V is TRBV29-1 and J is TRBJ1-1; no definite D call. The germline gives CDR1 SQVTM, CDR2 ANQGSEA. The CDR3 covers 10 residues. With 3 bases removed from V and 8 bases from J, the gap between germline ends came to 7 bases.

The CDR3 DNA reads as TGTGCCAGCAGCGTTGGGGGCTTCGGCACTGAAGCTTTCTTT. It codes for CASSVGGFGTEAFF. The rearrangement uses TRBV2 and TRBJ1-1; D possibly corresponds to TRBD1 (6 bases). Between the trimmed V and J ends, which lost 6 bases and 4 bases, there was a span of 15 bases. Germline V gene sequence: CDR1 SNHLY, CDR2 FYNNEI. The CDR3 sequence is 14 residues long.

V usage is TRBV28 and J usage is TRBJ1-2, with D tentatively TRBD1 (6 bases). The V gene lost 3 bases and the J gene lost 5 bases, with 10 bases spanning the gap. This CDR3 is built from 13 residues. Germline CDR1 and CDR2: MDHEN and SYDVKM. CDR3 amino acids: CASSFGRGYGYTF. Written as DNA, the CDR3 is TGTGCCAGCAGTTTTGGCAGGGGTTATGGCTACACCTTC.

The J gene is TRBJ2-2, the V gene TRBV6-4; no clear D. The germline V gene encodes CDR1 MRHNA and CDR2 SNTAGT. V shed 7 bases and J shed 0 bases, with 9 bases lying between them. The CDR3 is made up of 14 amino acids. CDR3: CASTTDSNTGELFF. CDR3 sequence (DNA): TGTGCCAGCACAACCGACTCGAACACCGGGGAGCTGTTTTTT.

This chain links TRBV6-5 with TRBJ1-1; 9 bases agree with TRBD1. CDR1 and CDR2 from the germline V gene are MNHEY and SVGAGI. The CDR3 consists of 15 residues. V lost 2 bases, J lost 5 bases, and 6 bases stayed unmatched. In nucleotides, the CDR3 is TGTGCCAGCAGTTACACCACAGGGGGCGAAACTGAAGCTTTCTTT. It codes for CASSYTTGGETEAFF.

This sequence joins TRBV28 and TRBJ1-2; 8 bases are a match to TRBD1. V gave up 5 bases and J gave up 2 bases; unmatched junction bases: 13. The length of the CDR3 is 17 residues. Germline V gives CDR1 MDHEN, CDR2 SYDVKM. The CDR3 nucleotides are TGTGCCAGCAGTCTAAATCAGGGGGCGGGTGTGAACTATGGCTACACCTTC. Protein sequence: CASSLNQGAGVNYGYTF.

This clone was recorded a few times. The J gene is TRBJ1-1, the V gene TRBV4-1; D gene unclear. The CDR3 has 14 residues. Germline V gives CDR1 MGHRA, CDR2 YSYEKL. V was clipped by 0 bases and J by 1 base, with 6 bases between them. The CDR3, as DNA: TGCGCCAGCAGCCAAGATGTCGGGAACACTGAAGCTTTCTTT. Residues: CASSQDVGNTEAFF.

The chain links TRBV27 to TRBJ1-6; 7 positions agree with TRBD1. The CDR3 totals 14 residues. J lost 4 bases, V lost 5 bases, and 2 bases had no gene match. The germline V gene encodes CDR1 MNHEY and CDR2 SMNVEV (reference sequence). CDR3 region: CASSLGQYNSPLHF. The CDR3 region has the DNA TGTGCCAGCAGTCTGGGACAGTATAATTCACCCCTCCACTTT.

CDR3 sequence reads: CASSLPQGNKGEQFF. CDR3 nucleotide sequence: TGCGCCAGCAGCTTGCCCCAGGGCAATAAGGGTGAGCAGTTCTTC. The rearrangement links TRBV5-1 to TRBJ2-1, with D maybe TRBD1 (5 bases). Trimming cost V 1 base and J 9 bases, with 17 bases left between them. The CDR3 totals 15 residues. Germline CDR1 SGHRS, CDR2 YFSETQ. Combining the CDR3 with reference TRBV5-1 and TRBJ2-1 gives the whole variable domain KAGVTQTPRYLIKTRGQQVTLSCSPISGHRSVSWYQQTPGQGLQFLFEYFSETQRNKGNFPGRFSGRQFSNSRSEMNVSTLELGDSALYLCASSLPQGNKGEQFFGPGTRLTVL.

The J gene is TRBJ2-1, the V gene TRBV2; TRBD2 matches 7 bases. Per germline, CDR1 SNHLY and CDR2 FYNNEI. The CDR3 has 14 residues. The ends lost 6 bases at V and 5 bases at J; junction bases unmatched: 7. CDR3 in amino acids: CASSHTRGDNEQFF. In DNA, the CDR3 is TGTGCCAGCAGCCACACCCGGGGGGACAATGAGCAGTTCTTC.